The entry below gives a single T cell receptor (beta chain) sequence along with its context. This CDR3 has 13 residues. CDR1 is SSHAT and CDR2 is FNYEAQ in the germline V gene (reference sequence). The V end lost 5 bases, the J end lost 1 base, and 8 bases lay between the germline ends. This entry is derived from a study of cytomegalovirus exposure and HLA in healthy donors. PCR employed 60 Vbeta and 13 Jbeta primers. Generated by immunoSEQ multiplex PCR, the TCRdb table keeps only in-frame clones and is missing some. The sample records about 87,000 clones, roughly three quarters being singletons. The rearrangement joins TRBV7-7 to TRBJ1-1; maybe TRBD1 (5 bases). The sequence was collected from a woman aged 35 to 49 in good health and CMV-seronegative. Input material: PBMCs. CDR3 region: CASSPGENTEAFF. The CDR3 region has the DNA TGTGCCAGCAGCCCGGGGGAGAACACTGAAGCTTTCTTT. Drawing the rest from reference TRBV7-7 and TRBJ1-1, the complete variable domain is GAGVSQSPRYKVTKRGQDVTLRCDPISSHATLYWYQQALGQGPEFLTYFNYEAQPDKSGLPSDRFSAERPEGSISTLTIQRTEQRDSAMYRCASSPGENTEAFFGQGTRLTVV.